The 23 T cell receptor beta chains given below trace back to one sample, sequenced in a study of T cell changes during pregnancy in multiple sclerosis. Sequencing was performed with immunoSEQ multiplex PCR; in TCRdb, only in-frame clones are kept and a portion is missing. The sample comprises around 10,000 clones, about 83% of which are singletons, and around a sixth rests with the top ten. Sample: CD8+ T cells from peripheral blood mononuclear cells, taken in the third trimester of pregnancy. These receptors all come from a female donor in good health, enrolled as a control in a pregnancy study.

This chain connects TRBV27 to TRBJ2-1; D is undetermined. Germline loops: CDR1 MNHEY, CDR2 SMNVEV (reference sequence). V lost 0 bases, J lost 8 bases, and 11 bases lay in between. CDR3 length equals 14 residues. This CDR3 reads CASSLSRLADEQFF. CDR3 sequence (DNA): TGTGCCAGCAGTTTATCCCGATTGGCGGATGAGCAGTTCTTC.

The CDR3 DNA sequence: TGTGCCAGCAGTGGTTTCGACAGGGACAGCTCTGGGGCCAACGTCCTGACTTTC. Encoded protein: CASSGFDRDSSGANVLTF. The rearrangement uses TRBV6-4 and TRBJ2-6; 7 nucleotides match TRBD1. The CDR3 covers 18 residues. The germline CDR1 and CDR2 sequences are MRHNA and SNTAGT. V shed 4 bases, J shed 0 bases, and the junction held 9 bases outside the gene matches.

The sample holds a few counts of this clone. V is TRBV30 and J is TRBJ1-1; D is perhaps TRBD1 (5 bases). CDR3 length equals 13 residues. V lost 0 bases, J lost 4 bases, and 9 bases lay in between. Germline CDR1 GTSNPN, CDR2 SVGIG (reference sequence). The CDR3 DNA is TGTGCCTGGAGTGTGGCAGGGATCACTGAAGCTTTCTTT. Its protein product is CAWSVAGITEAFF.

Remarks on this clone: The conserved phenylalanine or tryptophan is not found at the CDR3 terminus, so this likely reflects a read error. Because the CDR3's place on the DNA is in doubt, the DNA is left out and the CDR3 is given as listed by TCRdb. This sequence joins TRBV28 and TRBJ2-6; the DNA was not used to check the table's D call, TRBD2. Germline V gives CDR1 MDHEN, CDR2 SYDVKM. The CDR3 length is 11 residues, termini included. CDR3 amino acids: CASSLQVRAGI.

The V and J genes are TRBV5-4 and TRBJ2-7, with TRBD2 identical over 10 bases. This CDR3 has 14 residues. Per the germline V gene, CDR1 is SGHNT and CDR2 is YYREEE (reference sequence). The junction had 4 bases not matched to a gene; V was cut back by 4 bases and J by 3 bases. The CDR3, as DNA: TGTGCCAGCAGCCCCGGACTAGCGGACTACGAGCAGTACTTC. Its translation is CASSPGLADYEQYF.

Turning to this clone: At one boundary the junction diverges from the germline segment, which might be a read error. The rearrangement uses TRBV9 and TRBJ2-3, with a weak D call TRBD2 (6 bases). There are 14 residues in the CDR3. The germline CDR1 and CDR2 sequences are SGDLS and YYNGEE. The CDR3 here is CAGSVEAGPDAQYF. The DNA of the CDR3 is TGTGCCGGCAGCGTAGAGGCGGGGCCAGATGCGCAGTATTTT.

The rearrangement links TRBV7-8 to TRBJ1-2; tentatively, D is TRBD1 (6 bases). The length of the CDR3 is 14 residues. The germline V and J ends were trimmed by 5 bases and 4 bases, with 14 bases remaining between them. CDR1 and CDR2 (germline): SGHVS, FQNEAQ. CDR3 coding DNA: TGTGCCAGCAGCCCAACAGGGTTCACCTATGGCTACACCTTC. Translation: CASSPTGFTYGYTF. Complete variable domain (other parts from reference TRBV7-8 and TRBJ1-2): GAGVSQSPRYKVAKRGQDVALRCDPISGHVSLFWYQQALGQGPEFLTYFQNEAQLDKSGLPSDRFFAERPEGSVSTLKIQRTQQEDSAVYLCASSPTGFTYGYTFGSGTRLTVV.

This chain joins TRBV2 and TRBJ2-1; no firm D call. Germline loops: CDR1 SNHLY, CDR2 FYNNEI. Trimming stripped 4 bases from V and 3 bases from J, with 10 bases between. The CDR3 spans 14 residues. The CDR3, as DNA: TGTGCCAGCAGTGCTGAAATAGACTACAATGAGCAGTTCTTC. It codes for CASSAEIDYNEQFF.

The rearrangement links TRBV13 to TRBJ2-6; 7 bases agree with TRBD1. The CDR3 length is 20 residues. V shed 0 bases and J 1 base; nucleotides not matched to a gene: 12. CDR1 PRHDT and CDR2 FYEKMQ come from the germline V gene (reference sequence). The CDR3: CASSLGQLTGAWSGANVLTF. The CDR3 coding sequence is TGTGCCAGCAGCTTAGGCCAGTTAACAGGGGCCTGGTCTGGGGCCAACGTCCTGACTTTC.

This chain joins TRBV9 and TRBJ1-2, with D tentatively TRBD1 (6 bases). V was pared by 4 bases and J by 4 bases, with 14 bases between. The CDR3 loop spans 14 amino acids. Germline loops: CDR1 SGDLS, CDR2 YYNGEE. This CDR3 is CASSPRGQTYGYTF. The DNA of the CDR3 is TGTGCCAGCAGCCCCAGGGGTCAAACCTATGGCTACACCTTC.

This clone was seen only once. V usage is TRBV4-2 and J usage is TRBJ2-2, with 7 nucleotides matching TRBD2. The CDR3 contains 15 residues. The V segment lost 2 bases and the J segment 5 bases; nucleotides outside the gene matches: 5. Germline-derived CDR1 and CDR2 are LGHNA and YNFKEQ. CDR3 region: CASSQNAGDTGELFF. In DNA, the CDR3 is TGTGCCAGCAGCCAAAATGCGGGGGATACCGGGGAGCTGTTTTTT.

The rearrangement joins TRBV7-2 to TRBJ1-1; D is possibly TRBD1 (6 bases). The CDR3 runs 13 residues. CDR1 is SGHTA, CDR2 FQGNSA, per germline. Between the trimmed V and J ends, which lost 2 bases and 4 bases, there was a span of 8 bases. In DNA form, the CDR3 reads TGTGCCAGCAGCTTAAGGGGGGGCACTGAAGCTTTCTTT. This translates into CASSLRGGTEAFF.

This chain uses TRBV7-9 with TRBJ1-1, with D uncertain. This CDR3 has 12 residues. V lost 2 bases, J lost 2 bases, and 3 bases lay in between. Germline CDR1 reads SEHNR; CDR2 reads FQNEAQ (reference sequence). CDR3 in amino acids: CASSLINTEAFF. In DNA form, the CDR3 reads TGTGCCAGCAGCTTAATAAACACTGAAGCTTTCTTT.

This chain joins TRBV23-1 and TRBJ2-7; 7 positions agree with TRBD1. TRBV23-1 is assigned to the ORF class and has an uncertain function. CDR3 length equals 13 residues. Trimming cost V 7 bases and J 1 base; bases outside gene matches: 4. As DNA, the CDR3 is TGCGCCAGCATACAGGACAGGTCCTACGAGCAGTACTTC. This translates into CASIQDRSYEQYF.

About this clone itself: With a much larger clone just one base away, this may be a read error. The chain carries TRBV6-5 and TRBJ2-7; TRBD2 matches 11 bases. The CDR3 sequence is 15 residues long. CDR1 and CDR2 (germline): MNHEY, SVGAGI. The V and J ends lost 6 bases and 0 bases, in that order; junction bases with no gene match: 4. The CDR3 region is CASSTTSGGSYEQYF. The CDR3 DNA sequence: TGTGCCAGCAGCACCACTAGCGGGGGCTCCTACGAGCAGTACTTC.

V is TRBV27 and J is TRBJ1-2, with 10 nucleotides matching TRBD1. There are 17 residues in the CDR3. Looked up from germline, CDR1 is MNHEY and CDR2 is SMNVEV (reference sequence). Losses at the gene ends were 0 bases for V and 7 bases for J; bases not matched to a gene: 11. CDR3 region: CASSLSTGTGAFSGYTF. CDR3 DNA: TGTGCCAGCAGTTTATCGACCGGGACAGGGGCCTTTAGTGGCTACACCTTC.

The V gene is TRBV2, the J gene TRBJ2-6; 12 nucleotides line up with TRBD1. The CDR3 has 20 amino acids. Germline loops: CDR1 SNHLY, CDR2 FYNNEI. Trimming cost V 4 bases and J 6 bases; bases outside gene matches: 16. This CDR3 reads CASSGDGTGGKRVLANVLTF. The CDR3 DNA reads as TGTGCCAGCAGTGGGGACGGGACAGGGGGCAAAAGGGTGTTGGCCAACGTCCTGACTTTC.

This clone showed up just a few times. The gene calls are TRBV7-9 and TRBJ1-4, with D hard to call. CDR1 SEHNR and CDR2 FQNEAQ come from the germline V gene (reference sequence). This CDR3 is built from 16 residues. V was trimmed by 6 bases and J by 8 bases, leaving 22 bases between them. The CDR3 sequence: CASRGRGLQMGEKLFF. In DNA form, the CDR3 reads TGTGCCAGCAGGGGTCGCGGGCTTCAGATGGGGGAAAAACTGTTTTTT.

The J gene is TRBJ2-1, the V gene TRBV6-5, with D unclear. Germline CDR1 and CDR2: MNHEY and SVGAGI. This CDR3 region has 14 residues. V gave up 4 bases and J gave up 8 bases, with 15 bases separating them. The CDR3 here is CASSSARSIDEQFF. CDR3 bases: TGTGCCAGCAGTTCAGCTAGAAGTATCGATGAGCAGTTCTTC.

The chain employs TRBV27 and TRBJ2-7; 7 bases match TRBD1. The CDR3 has 14 amino acids. Germline V gene lookup returns CDR1 MNHEY and CDR2 SMNVEV (reference sequence). V was pared by 3 bases and J by 3 bases, with 5 bases of the junction left unmatched. The CDR3 DNA is TGTGCCAGCAGTTTCCGGGACAGAGTCTACGAGCAGTACTTC. Translation: CASSFRDRVYEQYF.

The chain is built from TRBV9 and TRBJ2-2, with 8 bases lining up with TRBD2. CDR3 size: 16 residues. V lost 4 bases and J lost 5; bases outside the gene matches: 10. CDR1 is SGDLS, CDR2 YYNGEE, per germline. The CDR3 loop reads CASSPQAGDETGELFF. In DNA, the CDR3 is TGTGCCAGCAGCCCCCAAGCGGGAGATGAGACCGGGGAGCTGTTTTTT.

J is TRBJ1-5 and V is TRBV10-3; D is perhaps TRBD1 (5 bases). The germline gives CDR1 ENHRY, CDR2 SYGVKD. CDR3 length equals 13 residues. Trimming took off 10 bases at V and 3 bases at J, with 13 bases between the two ends. The CDR3: CATGGGTNQPQHF. The CDR3 DNA reads as TGTGCCACCGGCGGGGGGACCAATCAGCCCCAGCATTTT.

The chain links TRBV6-5 to TRBJ2-3; D gene unclear. The CDR3 length is 13 residues. Trimming stripped 8 bases from V and 2 bases from J, with 11 bases between. Germline-derived CDR1 and CDR2 are MNHEY and SVGAGI. The CDR3 region has the DNA TGTGCCAGCCAACCCCGGTTCACAGATACGCAGTATTTT. It encodes CASQPRFTDTQYF.